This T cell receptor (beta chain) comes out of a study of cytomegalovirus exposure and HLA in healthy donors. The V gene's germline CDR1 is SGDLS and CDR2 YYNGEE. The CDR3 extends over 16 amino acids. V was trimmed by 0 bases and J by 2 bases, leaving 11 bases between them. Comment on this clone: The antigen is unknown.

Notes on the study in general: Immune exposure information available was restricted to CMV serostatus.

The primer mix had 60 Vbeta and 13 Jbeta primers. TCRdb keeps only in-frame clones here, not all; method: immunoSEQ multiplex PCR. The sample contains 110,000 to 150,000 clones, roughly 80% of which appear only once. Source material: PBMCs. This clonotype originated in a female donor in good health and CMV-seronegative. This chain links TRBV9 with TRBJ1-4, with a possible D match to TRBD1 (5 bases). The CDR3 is CASSVGDGGTNEKLFF. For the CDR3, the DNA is TGTGCCAGCAGCGTAGGGGACGGGGGGACTAATGAAAAACTGTTTTTT.